This T cell receptor (beta chain) stems from a study of shared clonotypes between healthy human individuals. General study points: Clonotype sharing among donors, it was expected, would be affected by sequencing depth. The sole specimen, blood, was sampled, and tissue repertoires likely differ.

The CDR3 has 15 amino acids. V trimming: 4 bases; J trimming: 7 bases; junction bases outside the gene matches: 3. Per germline, CDR1 LNHDA and CDR2 SQIVND (reference sequence). This clone was seen only a few times. What it binds is not known. The assay was immunoSEQ multiplex PCR, and TCRdb's table has in-frame clones only and misses some. The sample has around 530,000 clones; around 77% are singletons. The chain joins TRBV19 to TRBJ2-1; TRBD2 aligns across 14 bases. The TCR sequence derives from a woman aged 40 to 50 in good health. Some clones in this sample may be carry-over from other donors' samples. Input material: PBMCs. This CDR3 reads CASSTGLAGENEQFF. In nucleotides, the CDR3 is TGTGCCAGTAGTACGGGACTAGCGGGAGAGAATGAGCAGTTCTTC.